Below, 14 T cell receptor beta chains from the same sample are listed, as sequenced in a study of early T cells in non-severe SARS-CoV-2 infection. TCRdb reprocessed the 5' RACE reads with MiXCR, giving one entry per CDR3 protein. Here the sample spans more than 35,000 distinct CDR3 sequences, approximately 4.1% being singletons. Sample: whole blood. The source of these receptors is an adult who was a healthcare worker with PCR-confirmed SARS-CoV-2 infection or an uninfected control (not recorded which).

At least ten counts were recorded for this clonotype. The rearrangement links TRBV19 to TRBJ2-1, with TRBD2 matching 13 bases. The V gene end was trimmed by 5 bases and the J gene end by 6 bases; junction bases not matched to a gene: 4. The CDR3 is made up of 15 amino acids. CDR1 and CDR2 from the germline V gene are LNHDA and SQIVND (reference sequence). CDR3 DNA sequence: TGTGCCAGTAGTCTCGGGACTAGCGGGATCAATGAGCAGTTCTTC. Translated, it gives CASSLGTSGINEQFF.

This clonotype appeared many times. J is TRBJ2-7 and V is TRBV10-3, with 9 bases matching TRBD1. The CDR3 has 12 residues. The germline CDR1 and CDR2 sequences are ENHRY and SYGVKD. The trim removed 8 bases at V and 5 bases at J, leaving 4 bases unmatched. CDR3 loop: CAIGTGNHEQYV. In DNA, the CDR3 is TGTGCCATCGGGACAGGGAACCACGAGCAGTACGTC.

Ten or more counts support this clonotype. The chain's CDR3 is CASSVDVADTQYF. CDR3 DNA sequence: TGTGCCAGCAGCGTAGACGTAGCAGATACGCAGTATTTT. This chain joins TRBV9 and TRBJ2-3, with D unresolved. The germline gives CDR1 SGDLS, CDR2 YYNGEE. The CDR3 is 13 amino acids. The germline V and J ends were trimmed by 0 bases and 4 bases, with 6 bases remaining between them.

This clonotype was observed at least ten times. The chain couples TRBV7-8 to TRBJ2-7, with a possible D match to TRBD2 (5 bases). Germline assignment: CDR1 SGHVS and CDR2 FQNEAQ. Trimming pared 2 bases from V and 3 bases from J, leaving 11 bases between. This CDR3 contains 14 residues. The CDR3 protein is CASSLRGNLYEQYF. Here the CDR3 DNA reads TGTGCCAGCAGCTTACGGGGAAACCTCTACGAGCAGTACTTC.

By sample share, this clonotype is medium-sized. The chain links TRBV30 to TRBJ2-4, with 11 bases identical to TRBD2. There are 16 residues in the CDR3. V trimming: 2 bases; J trimming: 1 base; junction bases outside the gene matches: 4. Per germline, CDR1 GTSNPN and CDR2 SVGIG (reference sequence). The CDR3 here is CAWSLGLAGAKNIQYF. The CDR3, as DNA: TGTGCCTGGAGTCTCGGACTAGCGGGCGCCAAAAACATTCAGTACTTC.

This clonotype was seen repeatedly, ten times or more. The chain combines TRBV7-3 with TRBJ2-1, with TRBD2 as a possible D gene (6 bases). From germline, CDR1 is SGHTA and CDR2 FQGTGA. The germline V and J ends were trimmed by 4 bases and 10 bases, with 17 bases remaining between them. The CDR3 has 14 residues. CDR3: CASSSLAGTGEQFF. The CDR3 DNA sequence: TGTGCCAGCAGCTCCCTGGCGGGAACGGGAGAGCAGTTCTTC.

The V call is TRBV9, the J call TRBJ1-2, with D possibly being TRBD1 (5 bases). In germline, CDR1 is SGDLS, CDR2 YYNGEE. Trimming shortened V by 0 bases and J by 2 bases, and 8 bases separated the two germline ends. The CDR3 spans 14 residues. In DNA form, the CDR3 reads TGTGCCAGCAGCGTAGACGGGGGGAACTATGGCTACACCTTC. This codes for CASSVDGGNYGYTF.

This clonotype occurred many times. J is TRBJ2-7 and V is TRBV3-1; 10 positions match TRBD1. Trimming cost V 4 bases and J 3 bases; bases outside gene matches: 6. There are 15 residues in the CDR3. Germline CDR1 and CDR2: LGHDT and YNNKEL (reference sequence). The CDR3 nucleotides read TGTGCCAGCAGCCCGGGACAGGGGTTTAGCTACGAGCAGTACGTC. It encodes CASSPGQGFSYEQYV.

This clonotype was counted ten times or more. The V call is TRBV12-5, the J call TRBJ2-5; no clear D gene. CDR3 length: 12 amino acids. Per germline, CDR1 LGHNT and CDR2 FRNRAP. The V gene lost 7 bases and the J gene lost 5 bases, with 11 bases spanning the gap. CDR3 nucleotides: TGTGCTAGTGCCGCGAGCGAGGAGACCCAGTACTTC. Encoded protein: CASAASEETQYF.

This clonotype occurred many times. The CDR3 loop is CASTNTDTQYF. The CDR3 coding sequence is TGTGCCAGCACCAACACAGATACGCAGTATTTT. This chain uses TRBV6-6 with TRBJ2-3; D remains unclear. V lost 7 bases and J 2 bases, leaving 4 bases between the germline ends. This CDR3 region has 11 residues. From germline, CDR1 is MNHNY and CDR2 SVGAGI (reference sequence).

This chain connects TRBV20-1 to TRBJ2-7; D is possibly TRBD2 (6 bases). The V end lost 0 bases, the J end lost 2 bases, and 14 bases lay between the germline ends. The CDR3 contains 15 residues. Germline assignment: CDR1 DFQATT and CDR2 SNEGSKA (reference sequence). CDR3 sequence (DNA): TGCAGTGCTAGAGATCCCGGAGGGGCAGCCTACGAGCAGTACTTC. Translating gives CSARDPGGAAYEQYF.

This clonotype was seen many times. The chain carries TRBV3-1 and TRBJ1-2; D is ambiguous. This CDR3 spans 12 amino acids. Trimming shortened V by 4 bases and J by 8 bases, and 11 bases separated the two germline ends. Germline V CDR1 and CDR2: LGHDT, YNNKEL (reference sequence). The CDR3 is CASSLRVGGYTF. Here the CDR3 DNA reads TGTGCCAGCAGCCTACGAGTGGGCGGCTACACCTTC.

This clonotype was counted ten times or more. The DNA for the CDR3 is TGTGCCAGTAGAGGGCGAAGCACAGATACGCAGTATTTT. Amino acid sequence: CASRGRSTDTQYF. The rearrangement joins TRBV19 to TRBJ2-3; D not resolved. The CDR3 consists of 13 residues. Germline loops: CDR1 LNHDA, CDR2 SQIVND (reference sequence). The V end was cut by 6 bases, the J end by 0 bases, with 7 bases between.

This clonotype was detected ten times or more. The chain links TRBV28 to TRBJ1-3, with TRBD1 identical over 8 bases. J gave up 2 bases and V 0 bases, and 6 bases lay outside the gene matches. CDR3 size: 17 residues. Germline V gene data show CDR1 as MDHEN and CDR2 as SYDVKM. CDR3 sequence: CASSLWDRVDAGNTIYF. CDR3 bases: TGTGCCAGCAGTTTATGGGACAGGGTGGATGCTGGAAACACCATATATTTT.